These 15 T cell receptor beta chains came from one sample sequenced in a study of tissue T cells after allogeneic stem cell transplantation (dated by TCRdb to the early 2020s). Library preparation used the immunoSEQ multiplex PCR assay. The table comes from immuneACCESS by way of TCRdb, which keeps in-frame sequences with V and J called. Part of the clones is missing from these tables; in studies checked, under half for an unresolved V gene and the rest for unknown reasons. The sample profile shows about 7,400 clones; about 63% of them were found once. The ten largest clonotypes hold 0.75% to 0.8% of the sample. Material: blood. These receptors originate from a female BALB/c mouse in good health. For this strain, the MHC haplotype is H2-d.

To note about this clone: The gene symbols are mouse symbols. The CDR3 end is not reached by the read, which stops 1 residue before it; the germline J gene fills it in. This chain joins TRBV13-2 and TRBJ1-5; D remains unclear. The V end lost 1 base, the J end lost 0 bases, and 5 bases lay between the germline ends. Germline CDR1 NNHNN, CDR2 SYGAGS (reference sequence). This CDR3 is 14 amino acids long. The CDR3 bases that were read are TGTGCCAGCGGTGATCAAAATAACAACCAGGCTCCGCTT. This gives the protein CASGDQNNNQAPL. Given in full, the CDR3 is CASGDQNNNQAPLF.

With regard to this clone: Here the gene names and germline are mouse. The covered CDR3 bases are TGTGCCAGCAGTGGGCGGACAGGAGCAAACACAGAAGTCTTC. Translating it yields CASSGRTGANTEVF. The full-length CDR3 reads as CASSGRTGANTEVFF. The chain is built from TRBV13-1 and TRBJ1-1, with 7 bases that match TRBD1. The read ends 1 residue early relative to the CDR3; the germline J gene fills the gap. The CDR3 covers 15 residues. J was trimmed by 0 bases and V by 3 bases; bases with no gene match: 5. From germline, CDR1 is NSHNY and CDR2 SYGAGN.

This clone was observed a few times. Gene names are mouse gene names. Sequencing ends 1 residue short of the CDR3 end; the germline J gene provides the rest. The V call is TRBV19, the J call TRBJ1-4, with D unresolved. Trimming removed 1 base from V and 0 bases from J, with 4 bases in between. Germline lookup yields CDR1 FNHDT and CDR2 SITEND (reference sequence). CDR3 length equals 14 residues. CDR3 sequence reads: CASSIRISNERLFF. The CDR3 DNA, read in part, is TGTGCCAGCAGTATAAGGATTTCCAACGAAAGATTATTT.

In regard to this clone: Gene names and germline match the mouse. The observed sequence ends 1 residue before the CDR3 terminus, with the missing tail filled in from the germline J gene. The rearrangement uses TRBV16 and TRBJ2-5; a possible D gene is TRBD2 (5 bases). V dropped 0 bases and J dropped 0 bases, with 7 bases sitting between them. Germline assignment: CDR1 SGHSA and CDR2 FRNQAP. The CDR3 spans 15 residues. The CDR3 DNA, read in part, is TGTGCAAGCAGCTTAGACTGGGATAACCAAGACACCCAGTAC. This translates into CASSLDWDNQDTQY. The entire CDR3 sequence reads CASSLDWDNQDTQYF.

Notes on this clone: Genes and germline come from the mouse. Here the CDR3 reads CASSFWRGAETLYF. CDR3 DNA, as far as it was read: TGTGCTAGCAGTTTTTGGAGGGGCGCAGAAACGCTGTAT. The chain recombines TRBV29 with TRBJ2-3, with D perhaps matching TRBD1 or TRBD2 (5 bases each). The read terminates 1 residue before the CDR3 end, so the remaining end is supplied by the germline J gene. Trimming left V 3 bases short and J 3 bases short, with 10 bases between. Germline CDR1 MSHET, CDR2 SYDVDS. The CDR3 runs to 14 residues.

Remarks on this clone: Germline and genes: mouse. The read ends 1 residue before the CDR3 terminus; that terminus is restored from the germline J gene. The chain is built from TRBV1 and TRBJ1-4, with a weak D call TRBD1 (6 bases). Germline V gene data show CDR1 as NSQYPW and CDR2 as LRSPGD (reference sequence). This CDR3 region has 16 residues. The V and J ends lost 0 bases and 4 bases respectively, with 12 bases between them. The sequenced part of the CDR3 DNA is TGCACCTGCAGTGCAGATAGGGGGGCAGTCAACGAAAGATTATTT. Translation gives CTCSADRGAVNERLF. The entire CDR3 protein is CTCSADRGAVNERLFF. Filled out from reference TRBV1 and TRBJ1-4, the complete variable domain reads VTLLEQNPRWRLVPRGQAVNLRCILKNSQYPWMSWYQQDLQKQLQWLFTLRSPGDKEVKSLPGADYLATRVTDTELRLQVANMSQGRTLYCTCSADRGAVNERLFFGHGTKLSVL.

In regard to this clone: Genes here carry mouse names. The CDR3 end falls 1 residue outside the read, so it is completed with the germline J gene. The rearrangement uses TRBV20 and TRBJ2-1; no definite D call. The CDR3 contains 12 residues. The germline V and J ends were trimmed by 0 bases and 4 bases, with 4 bases remaining between them. The germline V gene has CDR1 GFQATS and CDR2 STVNSAI. Partial CDR3 DNA: TGTGGTGCTAGGGACTGGTATGCTGAGCAGTTC. The encoded protein is CGARDWYAEQF. The whole CDR3 sequence is CGARDWYAEQFF.

As concerns this clone: The genes are named according to mouse. The read finishes 1 residue shy of the CDR3 end, and the germline J gene is used to complete it. The chain is built from TRBV1 and TRBJ2-5; possible D gene TRBD1, 5 bases. Germline V gene lookup returns CDR1 NSQYPW and CDR2 LRSPGD (reference sequence). The V end lost 4 bases, the J end lost 0 bases, and 5 bases lay between the germline ends. The CDR3 runs 13 residues. The DNA read from the CDR3 is TGCACCTGCAGTGGGACAAACCAAGACACCCAGTAC. Protein product: CTCSGTNQDTQY. The entire CDR3 protein reads CTCSGTNQDTQYF. The full variable domain, completed using reference TRBV1 and TRBJ2-5, is VTLLEQNPRWRLVPRGQAVNLRCILKNSQYPWMSWYQQDLQKQLQWLFTLRSPGDKEVKSLPGADYLATRVTDTELRLQVANMSQGRTLYCTCSGTNQDTQYFGPGTRLLVL.

This clone was counted a single time. A junction boundary mismatches the germline segment, possibly from a read error. Gene names denote mouse genes. Read coverage stops 1 residue before the CDR3 terminus; the germline J gene supplies the remainder. The rearrangement links TRBV30 to TRBJ2-3; D is unclear. Germline loops: CDR1 SQVVS, CDR2 ANEGSEA. CDR3 length: 9 amino acids. CDR3 bases read: TGCCAGAGTGCAGAAACGCTGTAT. It translates to CQSAETLY. The full CDR3 protein is CQSAETLYF.

In this sample, this clone turned up a few times. Mouse names are used for the genes. Sequencing ends 1 residue short of the CDR3 end; the germline J gene provides the rest. V is TRBV19 and J is TRBJ2-1; 9 bases map to TRBD1. Germline CDR1 is FNHDT and CDR2 is SITEND (reference sequence). This CDR3 is built from 14 residues. The V segment lost 4 bases and the J segment 3 bases; nucleotides outside the gene matches: 2. This CDR3 is CASSPGQGYAEQFF. The CDR3 DNA, read in part, is TGTGCCAGCAGTCCGGGACAGGGCTATGCTGAGCAGTTC. The variable domain in full, with the rest retrieved from reference TRBV19 and TRBJ2-1, is GGIITQTPKFLIGQEGQKLTLKCQQNFNHDTMYWYRQDSGKGLRLIYYSITENDLQKGDLSEGYDASREKKSSFSLTVTSAQKNEMAVFLCASSPGQGYAEQFFGPGTRLTVL.

This clone came up a few times. Gene labels here are mouse ones. The read gets to within 1 residue of the CDR3 end, and the germline J gene fills in the rest. The rearrangement joins TRBV13-2 to TRBJ1-5, with a tentative D call TRBD1 (6 bases). The germline V and J ends were trimmed by 5 bases and 0 bases, with 9 bases remaining between them. Germline CDR1 and CDR2: NNHNN and SYGAGS (reference sequence). The length of the CDR3 is 14 residues. The CDR3 loop is CASGGQYNNQAPLF. Partial CDR3 DNA: TGTGCCAGCGGCGGACAGTATAACAACCAGGCTCCGCTT.

Points on this clone: Genes here carry mouse names. The CDR3 region is CASSPRISNERLFF. CDR3 DNA (partial): TGTGCCAGCAGCCCAAGAATTTCCAACGAAAGATTATTT. V is TRBV4 and J is TRBJ1-4, with D uncertain. The read ends 1 residue shy of where the CDR3 ends; the end is completed using the germline J gene. Germline loops: CDR1 LGHDT, CDR2 YNNKQL (reference sequence). CDR3 length equals 14 residues. Trimming pared 5 bases from V and 0 bases from J, leaving 7 bases between.

On this clone: Each gene name is a mouse one. The CDR3 goes on 1 residue after the read ends, and that part is filled in from the germline J gene. The chain joins TRBV13-3 to TRBJ2-5, with 8 bases that match TRBD2. Per the germline V gene, CDR1 is NNHDY and CDR2 is SYVADS. V was clipped by 5 bases and J by 1 base; unmatched bases: 0. The CDR3 sequence is 13 residues long. The DNA read from the CDR3 is TGTGCCAGCAGGACTGGGGACCAAGACACCCAGTAC. Translating gives CASRTGDQDTQY. The CDR3 reads in full as CASRTGDQDTQYF.

This clone has a handful of counts. The genes are named according to mouse. Read sequence stops 1 residue before the CDR3 end, and the germline J gene provides the missing end. This chain connects TRBV2 to TRBJ1-5; 12 bases are a match to TRBD1. The germline V gene has CDR1 LGHNA and CDR2 YSYQKL. With V trimmed by 2 bases and J by 7 bases, 6 bases remained unmatched. This CDR3 has 16 amino acids. This chain's CDR3 is CASSQTGTGGRQAPLF. CDR3 DNA, as far as it was read: TGTGCCAGCAGCCAAACCGGGACAGGGGGCCGGCAGGCTCCGCTT. Together with reference TRBV2 and TRBJ1-5, the CDR3 gives the full variable domain: DPKIIQKPKYLVAVTGSEKILICEQYLGHNAMYWYRQSAKKPLEFMFSYSYQKLMDNQTASSRFQPQSSKKNHLDLQITALKPDDSATYFCASSQTGTGGRQAPLFGEGTRLSVL.

Notes on this clone: Any gene name here is a mouse gene name. The covered CDR3 bases are TGTGGTGCTAGGGATCCAAATTCCAACGAAAGATTATTT. Translated, it gives CGARDPNSNERLF. The full CDR3 protein reads CGARDPNSNERLFF. V usage is TRBV20 and J usage is TRBJ1-4; D not resolved. The read terminates 1 residue before the CDR3 end, so the remaining end is supplied by the germline J gene. CDR1 and CDR2 (germline): GFQATS, STVNSAI. The V end lost 0 bases, the J end lost 1 base, and 6 bases lay between the germline ends. The CDR3 totals 14 residues.